These 21 T cell receptor beta chains share one sample of origin, sequenced in a study of shared clonotypes between healthy human individuals. Profiled with immunoSEQ multiplex PCR; TCRdb holds only in-frame clones, not every one. This table holds about a million clones, about 72% found once. Sequenced: memory CD4+ T cells from PBMCs. Described subset: CD45RA-negative fraction. The source of these receptors is a man between 18 and 35 years old in good health. Some clones in this sample may be carry-over from other donors' samples.

The chain couples TRBV27 to TRBJ2-3, with D unresolved. CDR1 is MNHEY, CDR2 SMNVEV, per germline (reference sequence). CDR3 length: 16 amino acids. Trimming left V 6 bases short and J 0 bases short, with 16 bases between. Written as DNA, the CDR3 is TGTGCCAGCAGCTCACCGTCCCTTACTAGCACAGATACGCAGTATTTT. It yields the protein CASSSPSLTSTDTQYF.

In this sample, this clone turned up a few times. The rearrangement links TRBV29-1 to TRBJ2-5, with D possibly TRBD1 on 5 matching bases. The V gene lost 5 bases and the J gene lost 2 bases, with 9 bases spanning the gap. Germline values: CDR1 SQVTM, CDR2 ANQGSEA. The CDR3 has 12 residues. The DNA of the CDR3 is TGCAGCGTTTCTCCAGGGCAAGAGACCCAGTACTTC. Translated, it gives CSVSPGQETQYF.

The chain joins TRBV2 to TRBJ2-1, with 7 nucleotides matching TRBD2. This CDR3 is built from 14 residues. Germline values: CDR1 SNHLY, CDR2 FYNNEI. V lost 6 bases, J lost 3 bases, and 5 bases stayed unmatched. DNA of the CDR3: TGTGCCAGCAGATCAGCGGGATACTACAATGAGCAGTTCTTC. It encodes CASRSAGYYNEQFF.

This clone has only a few counts. The rearrangement uses TRBV6-6 and TRBJ2-5; the D gene is possibly TRBD1 (5 bases). This CDR3 region has 11 residues. The germline V gene encodes CDR1 MNHNY and CDR2 SVGAGI (reference sequence). The V gene lost 10 bases and the J gene lost 3 bases, with 9 bases spanning the gap. CDR3 region: CATSGKETQYF. The DNA for the CDR3 is TGTGCCACCTCAGGGAAAGAGACCCAGTACTTC.

The chain carries TRBV7-6 and TRBJ2-5; D not certain. Trimming shortened V by 0 bases and J by 7 bases, and 12 bases separated the two germline ends. In germline, CDR1 is SGHVS, CDR2 FNYEAQ. This CDR3 spans 14 amino acids. The chain's CDR3 is CASSLAVLAGTQYF. CDR3 nucleotide sequence: TGTGCCAGCAGCTTAGCGGTGCTGGCAGGGACCCAGTACTTC.

This rearrangement joins TRBV27 to TRBJ2-7; 7 nucleotides align to TRBD1. The germline V gene encodes CDR1 MNHEY and CDR2 SMNVEV (reference sequence). The CDR3 length is 16 residues. After removal of 0 bases from V and 1 base from J, the junction contained 6 bases not matched to a gene. CDR3 sequence (DNA): TGTGCCAGCAGTTTATCCTTTCCGGGACAGTCCTACGAGCAGTACTTC. Its translation is CASSLSFPGQSYEQYF.

Details on this clone: Distinct nucleotide sequences in the sample also encode this CDR3. The chain employs TRBV5-1 and TRBJ2-3; D is uncertain. V dropped 0 bases and J dropped 4 bases, with 6 bases sitting between them. In germline, CDR1 is SGHRS, CDR2 YFSETQ. CDR3 length: 13 residues. The CDR3 sequence is CASSLGGADTQYF. The CDR3 nucleotides read TGCGCCAGCAGCTTGGGAGGTGCAGATACGCAGTATTTT.

As to this clone: Other DNA sequences in the same sample also yield this CDR3. The chain links TRBV5-4 to TRBJ2-3; 7 positions match TRBD2. This CDR3 is built from 15 residues. Germline CDR1 reads SGHNT; CDR2 reads YYREEE (reference sequence). Germline trimming cut 3 bases from V and 0 bases from J; bases unmatched to any gene: 4. In DNA, the CDR3 is TGTGCCAGCAGCTATCCTAGCGGCAGCACAGATACGCAGTATTTT. Encoded protein: CASSYPSGSTDTQYF.

The gene calls are TRBV7-9 and TRBJ2-5, with 7 bases fitting TRBD1. The CDR3 consists of 18 residues. Germline CDR1 and CDR2: SEHNR and FQNEAQ (reference sequence). J gave up 5 bases and V 5 bases, and 20 bases lay outside the gene matches. CDR3 nucleotide sequence: TGTGCCAGCAGCCCAATAATCTCGCGGACAGGAGGCGCCGAGACCCAGTACTTC. It codes for CASSPIISRTGGAETQYF.

The rearrangement uses TRBV2 and TRBJ1-2; 8 bases are shared with TRBD1. V dropped 5 bases and J dropped 7; count of bases not matched to a gene: 9. This CDR3 has 14 amino acids. Germline CDR1 is SNHLY and CDR2 is FYNNEI. CDR3 bases: TGTGCCAGCAGTAGCGACGGACAGGGAGGTGGCTACACCTTC. Amino acid sequence: CASSSDGQGGGYTF.

The table lists this clone with a few counts. The CDR3, as DNA: TGTGCCAGCAGCCCCGGACAGGGGACTTCCTACGAGCAGTACTTC. Translated, it gives CASSPGQGTSYEQYF. This chain links TRBV11-3 with TRBJ2-7; 9 positions agree with TRBD1. This CDR3 contains 15 residues. Germline assignment: CDR1 SGHNT and CDR2 YENEEA. The trim removed 5 bases at V and 1 base at J, leaving 6 bases unmatched. Full variable domain (outside the CDR3, taken from reference TRBV11-3 and TRBJ2-7): EAGVVQSPRYKIIEKKQPVAFWCNPISGHNTLYWYLQNLGQGPELLIRYENEEAVDDSQLPKDRFSAERLKGVDSTLKIQPAELGDSAVYLCASSPGQGTSYEQYFGPGTRLTVT.

CDR3 sequence reads: CASSLGYIGGELFF. For the CDR3, the DNA is TGTGCCAGCAGCTTGGGCTACATCGGTGGGGAGCTGTTTTTT. The chain is built from TRBV5-5 and TRBJ2-2, with D hard to call. The V gene lost 0 bases and the J gene lost 8 bases, with 11 bases spanning the gap. CDR3 size: 14 residues. Germline CDR1 reads SGHKS; CDR2 reads YYEKEE (reference sequence).

The V gene is TRBV28, the J gene TRBJ2-4; TRBD2 is a possible D gene (5 bases). Looked up from germline, CDR1 is MDHEN and CDR2 is SYDVKM. Trimming took off 7 bases at V and 7 bases at J, with 17 bases between the two ends. The CDR3 extends over 14 amino acids. The CDR3 region is CASTDQLGPNIQYF. CDR3 DNA sequence: TGTGCCAGCACTGACCAACTAGGACCTAACATTCAGTACTTC.

The rearrangement joins TRBV7-2 to TRBJ2-5; 7 bases match TRBD2. Losses at the gene ends were 3 bases for V and 5 bases for J; bases not matched to a gene: 9. From germline, CDR1 is SGHTA and CDR2 FQGNSA. The CDR3 extends over 15 amino acids. The CDR3 nucleotides read TGTGCCAGCAGCTTGGGGGGACTATCCGCGGAGACCCAGTACTTC. Its translation is CASSLGGLSAETQYF.

The chain is built from TRBV4-1 and TRBJ1-2; a weak D match, TRBD1 (5 bases). The CDR3 extends over 16 amino acids. Deletions cut 0 bases from V and 7 bases from J, with 18 bases between. Germline loops: CDR1 MGHRA, CDR2 YSYEKL. The CDR3 region is CASSQDFGGGSGGYTF. CDR3 in DNA: TGCGCCAGCAGCCAAGATTTTGGGGGTGGGAGTGGTGGCTACACCTTC.

This chain joins TRBV2 and TRBJ2-2; 7 bases match TRBD2. The germline V gene has CDR1 SNHLY and CDR2 FYNNEI. The CDR3 is 15 residues long. Trimming took 7 bases from V and 5 from J; bases not matched to a gene: 10. The DNA of the CDR3 is TGTGCCAGCACACGGGGAGGGGCCGGTACCGGGGAGCTGTTTTTT. Translated: CASTRGGAGTGELFF. Together with reference TRBV2 and TRBJ2-2, the CDR3 gives the full variable domain: EPEVTQTPSHQVTQMGQEVILRCVPISNHLYFYWYRQILGQKVEFLVSFYNNEISEKSEIFDDQFSVERPDGSNFTLKIRSTKLEDSAMYFCASTRGGAGTGELFFGEGSRLTVL.

The chain couples TRBV15 to TRBJ2-1; 12 bases map to TRBD2. This CDR3 contains 17 residues. The V gene's germline CDR1 is LNHNV and CDR2 YYDKDF (reference sequence). J lost 7 bases, V lost 0 bases, and 7 bases had no gene match. The CDR3 reads CATSREGELAGGNEQFF. CDR3 coding DNA: TGTGCCACCAGCAGAGAAGGTGAACTAGCGGGAGGAAATGAGCAGTTCTTC.

The rearrangement uses TRBV18 and TRBJ1-3; a possible D gene is TRBD1 (5 bases). The CDR3 is 16 amino acids. Looked up from germline, CDR1 is KGHSH and CDR2 is LQKENI. Between the trimmed V and J ends, which lost 0 bases and 0 bases, there was a span of 9 bases. The CDR3 sequence: CASSPPRQTSGNTIYF. The CDR3 nucleotides are TGTGCCAGCTCACCACCCCGACAGACCTCTGGAAACACCATATATTTT.

This clone has a handful of counts. This chain links TRBV28 with TRBJ2-3; 8 positions match TRBD1. CDR1 is MDHEN, CDR2 SYDVKM, per germline. Trimming removed 5 bases from V and 2 bases from J; junction bases left unmatched: 6. The CDR3 is made up of 15 amino acids. This chain's CDR3 is CASSQRDRPTDTQYF. Written as DNA, the CDR3 is TGTGCCAGCAGTCAACGGGACAGGCCCACAGATACGCAGTATTTT.

As regards this clone: The same CDR3 is also encoded by other DNA sequences in this sample. The chain joins TRBV18 to TRBJ2-3; D not certain. Trimming pared 0 bases from V and 3 bases from J, leaving 7 bases between. This CDR3 has 14 amino acids. Per the germline V gene, CDR1 is KGHSH and CDR2 is LQKENI. The DNA for the CDR3 is TGTGCCAGCTCACCACCAGGCGGAACAGATACGCAGTATTTT. Its translation: CASSPPGGTDTQYF.

This clone was counted once. This chain joins TRBV11-2 and TRBJ2-1, with TRBD2 matching 8 bases. V was pared by 1 base and J by 10 bases, with 3 bases of the junction left unmatched. CDR1 is SGHAT, CDR2 FQNNGV, per germline. The CDR3 length is 13 residues. In DNA form, the CDR3 reads TGTGCCAGCAGCTTAGTCGGGGGGGGAGAGCAGTTCTTC. Protein product: CASSLVGGGEQFF.